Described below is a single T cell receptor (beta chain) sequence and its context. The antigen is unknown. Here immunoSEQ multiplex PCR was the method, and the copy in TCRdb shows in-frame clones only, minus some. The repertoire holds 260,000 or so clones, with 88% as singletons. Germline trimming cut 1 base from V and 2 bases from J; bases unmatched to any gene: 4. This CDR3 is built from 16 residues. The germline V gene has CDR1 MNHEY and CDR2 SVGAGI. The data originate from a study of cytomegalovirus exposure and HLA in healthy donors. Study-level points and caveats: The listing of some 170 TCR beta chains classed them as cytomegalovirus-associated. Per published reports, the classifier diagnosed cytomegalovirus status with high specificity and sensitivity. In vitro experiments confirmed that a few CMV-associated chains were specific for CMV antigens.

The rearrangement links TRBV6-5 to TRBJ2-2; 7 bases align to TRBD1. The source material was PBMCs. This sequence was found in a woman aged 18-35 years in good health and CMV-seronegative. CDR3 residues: CASSYLGQLNTGELFF. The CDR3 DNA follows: TGTGCCAGCAGTTACTTGGGACAGCTTAACACCGGGGAGCTGTTTTTT.